This T cell receptor (beta chain) emerged from a study of T cell responses to AZD1222 COVID-19 vaccine (dated by TCRdb to the early 2020s). As for the study more broadly: AZD1222 recipients whose second dose came at about 4 weeks and those whose second dose came at about 12 weeks were combined into one group, since spike-specific TCR depth and breadth did not differ between the two schedules. TCR sequencing was performed for about 240 trial participants, of whom around 200 were given two doses of AZD1222 and around 25 were given two doses of MenACWY control vaccine. Enrollment into the trials was organized by age into subgroups of 18-55, 56-69 and 70-plus years, and those subgroups contained roughly 160, 29 and 62 TCR-sequenced participants, respectively. Broad study findings and their caveats: CD4 TCRs associated with the vaccine covered the entire spike protein, and the dominant responses were in regions 160-218 and 743-854. The 56-69-year group was small, and its depth increase did not reach significance, likely because of low power. Only a handful of AZD1222 recipients were SARS-CoV-2 seropositive at baseline, limiting conclusions about previously exposed vaccinees. Reportedly, almost half of the unique spike-specific TCRs recognized epitopes lying outside the regions that are mutated in the B.1.351 and B.1.1.7 variants. After two AZD1222 doses, both the breadth and the depth of spike-specific TCRs were significantly higher than at day 0 and than in MenACWY recipients. Most participants were white British and females outnumbered males, and the authors suggested that clonal diversity may have been underestimated. Because no day 14 peak-response samples were available, the repertoires could be characterized only after the peak T cell response.

The CDR3 regions of human TCRbeta chains were subjected to immunosequencing. Concerning the study's data processing: Repertoire TCRs were matched against a reference library of SARS-CoV-2-specific TCRs generated with the MIRA antigen-specificity platform. Breadth was defined as the fraction of unique TCRs that were SARS-CoV-2-associated. Depth was defined as the fraction of total T cells that were SARS-CoV-2-associated. Each spike-specific TCR was assigned to its reactive spike region and to a CD4 or CD8 class using the MIRA data. Log10-transformed breadth and depth values were compared by one-way ANOVA with Sidak's multiple comparisons tests. Imported from immuneACCESS, the table was reduced by TCRdb to in-frame sequences with V and J called. These copies leave out some clones; in studies compared against another copy, an unresolved V gene accounts for under half, and the cause of the remainder is not known. The V and J calls and clone size are taken from that table; D and trimming were inferred from the DNA. The sample table holds more than 85,000 clones, of which 91% were seen once. The ten largest clones take up about 7.5% of the sample.

Trimming accounts for 8 bases at V and 4 bases at J, while the number of junction bases matched to no gene is 6. CDR1 and CDR2 (MNHEY, SVGAGI) derive from the germline V gene. Counted from cysteine to phenylalanine, this CDR3 has 15 amino acids. CDR3 DNA is the only sequence kept; it has 45 bases, read in frame from the first base. Regarding this clone: Its antigen has not been determined. One base away there is no much larger clone; base qualities are not given.

The time point label, as the study defines it: baseline before first vaccination. Vaccinee samples came from UK trials COV001 and COV002, including a single-blind randomized controlled phase 2/3 trial of AZD1222 (ChAdOx1 nCoV-19) in healthy adults. Trial participant PBMC samples were collected at day 0 and day 28 after the second dose for TCRbeta chain sequencing. The sequence was collected from an adult in good health. The rearrangement joined TRBV6-5 to TRBJ2-6; 9 junctional bases match TRBD1. The sample consisted of peripheral blood, taken on day 0 of AZD1222 vaccination. CDR3 protein: CASYRGLTGANVLTF. The DNA sequence is TGTGCCAGCTACAGGGGGCTTACCGGGGCCAACGTCCTGACTTTC.